The 9 T cell receptor beta chains below were found in one sample sequenced in a study of blood T cell repertoires in COVID-19. Sequencing used immunoSEQ multiplex PCR; TCRdb keeps in-frame clones, though not all of them. Of around 180,000 clones in the sample, roughly 80% are singletons; the top ten hold around 15%. Sequencing used peripheral blood. The receptor set was obtained from a man in his 60s with active or convalescent COVID-19.

The chain couples TRBV27 to TRBJ2-3; D uncertain. The CDR3 sequence is 13 residues long. Germline values: CDR1 MNHEY, CDR2 SMNVEV (reference sequence). Trimming cost V 2 bases and J 4 bases, with 7 bases left between them. The CDR3 region is CASSLQASDTQYF. CDR3 coding DNA: TGTGCCAGCAGTTTACAGGCCTCAGATACGCAGTATTTT.

The chain employs TRBV28 and TRBJ1-1, with TRBD1 matching 9 bases. Trimming at V came to 4 bases and at J to 5 bases, leaving 8 bases not matched to a gene. The CDR3 is 15 residues long. The V gene's germline CDR1 is MDHEN and CDR2 SYDVKM. CDR3 DNA: TGTGCCAGCAGTTCCACAGGGGGCATGGGGACTGAAGCTTTCTTT. The encoded protein is CASSSTGGMGTEAFF. Complete variable domain (other parts from reference TRBV28 and TRBJ1-1): DVKVTQSSRYLVKRTGEKVFLECVQDMDHENMFWYRQDPGLGLRLIYFSYDVKMKEKGDIPEGYSVSREKKERFSLILESASTNQTSMYLCASSSTGGMGTEAFFGQGTRLTVV.

The chain has TRBV6-2 or TRBV6-3 and TRBJ1-2; tentatively, D is TRBD1 (5 bases). Looked up from germline, CDR1 is MNHEY and CDR2 is SVGEGT. The CDR3 runs to 12 residues. The V end lost 6 bases, the J end lost 5 bases, and 10 bases lay between the germline ends. The DNA of the CDR3 is TGTGCCAGCAGCCTTACAGGTTATGGCTACACCTTC. Its translation is CASSLTGYGYTF.

The chain employs TRBV28 and TRBJ1-3, with D unresolved. Germline CDR1 MDHEN, CDR2 SYDVKM. V gave up 5 bases and J gave up 8 bases, with 19 bases separating them. The length of the CDR3 is 15 residues. The CDR3 DNA is TGTGCCAGCAGTACCCCCGCCGGAACTAGGGACACCATATATTTT. This sequence encodes CASSTPAGTRDTIYF. The full variable domain, in which reference TRBV28 and TRBJ1-3 provide the parts outside the CDR3, is DVKVTQSSRYLVKRTGEKVFLECVQDMDHENMFWYRQDPGLGLRLIYFSYDVKMKEKGDIPEGYSVSREKKERFSLILESASTNQTSMYLCASSTPAGTRDTIYFGEGSWLTVV.

The sample holds one count of this clone. The chain employs TRBV18 and TRBJ2-5; no reliable D call. This CDR3 has 14 residues. V lost 1 base and J lost 1, with 7 bases in between. Germline V lookup: CDR1 KGHSH, CDR2 LQKENI. This CDR3 is CASSPLGGQETQYF. For the CDR3, the DNA is TGTGCCAGCTCACCACTCGGCGGCCAAGAGACCCAGTACTTC.

This chain uses TRBV5-1 with TRBJ1-6; 7 bases map to TRBD1. The ends lost 4 bases at V and 4 bases at J; junction bases unmatched: 8. This CDR3 has 16 amino acids. Germline assignment: CDR1 SGHRS and CDR2 YFSETQ. Here the CDR3 reads CASSLEGASYNSPLHF. As DNA, the CDR3 is TGCGCCAGCAGCCTGGAGGGGGCCAGTTATAATTCACCCCTCCACTTT.

Only a few counts were recorded for this clone. The rearrangement uses TRBV28 and TRBJ2-7; a possible D gene is TRBD2 (5 bases). The CDR3 loop spans 12 amino acids. Trimming shortened V by 11 bases and J by 9 bases, and 20 bases separated the two germline ends. CDR1 and CDR2 from the germline V gene are MDHEN and SYDVKM. This CDR3 is CASTEGRSWQYF. The CDR3, as DNA: TGTGCCTCTACTGAGGGCAGATCTTGGCAGTACTTC.

This sequence joins TRBV7-2 and TRBJ2-3, with TRBD2 matching over 8 bases. CDR1 and CDR2 (germline): SGHTA, FQGNSA. The V and J ends lost 5 bases and 4 bases, in that order; junction bases with no gene match: 11. This CDR3 has 16 residues. CDR3 bases: TGTGCCAGCAGCCCCCCCGGGGGGGGCGGGGCAGATACGCAGTATTTT. Protein product: CASSPPGGGGADTQYF. Drawing the rest from reference TRBV7-2 and TRBJ2-3, the complete variable domain is GAGVSQSPSNKVTEKGKDVELRCDPISGHTALYWYRQSLGQGLEFLIYFQGNSAPDKSGLPSDRFSAERTGGSVSTLTIQRTQQEDSAVYLCASSPPGGGGADTQYFGPGTRLTVL.

This chain uses TRBV6-1 with TRBJ2-1, with a possible D match to TRBD2 (6 bases). V was cut by 0 bases and J by 4 bases, with 7 bases left in between. This CDR3 is 14 amino acids long. Germline V CDR1 and CDR2: MNHNS, SASEGT. The DNA of the CDR3 is TGTGCCAGCAGTGAAGCGGGGGGATACAATGAGCAGTTCTTC. This translates into CASSEAGGYNEQFF.